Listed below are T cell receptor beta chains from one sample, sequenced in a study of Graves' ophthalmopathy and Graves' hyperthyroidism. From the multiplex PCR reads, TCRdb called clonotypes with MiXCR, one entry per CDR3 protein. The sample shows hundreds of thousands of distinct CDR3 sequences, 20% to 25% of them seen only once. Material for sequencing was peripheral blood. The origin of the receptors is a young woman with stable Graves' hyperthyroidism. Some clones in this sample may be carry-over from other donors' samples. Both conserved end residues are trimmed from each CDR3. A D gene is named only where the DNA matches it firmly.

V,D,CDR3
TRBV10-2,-,AIKVCRGVQPQH
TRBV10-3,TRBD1,AISEGTAVGNTIY
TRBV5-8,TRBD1,ASSYRGGGQPQH
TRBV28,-,ASIPLGGEPYEQY
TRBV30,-,AWTTMDWAIYGYT
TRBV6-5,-,ASIPQPGRDARGEQY
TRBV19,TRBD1,ASMVAGGVRNTEAF
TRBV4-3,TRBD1,ASSQDGQGDQPQH
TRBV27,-,ASSLWRITEAF
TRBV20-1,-,SAIRSMNTEAF
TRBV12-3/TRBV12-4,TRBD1,ASTGGTGRYEQY
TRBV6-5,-,ASSYSLTGPYGYT
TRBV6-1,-,ASSESHKGEQY
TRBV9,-,ASSVEGGQETQY
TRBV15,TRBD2,ATRPGLADQETQY
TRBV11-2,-,ASSFLGIHSPLH
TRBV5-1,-,ASSPLGPEDIQY
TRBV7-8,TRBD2,ASSPDLAGAYNEQF
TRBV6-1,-,ASIRTTGGNYGYT
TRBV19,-,ASSIAKGGLYEQY
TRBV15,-,ATSRNRVNTEAF
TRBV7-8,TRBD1,ASSPGGQGLNTEAF
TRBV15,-,ATSFGGGYGYT
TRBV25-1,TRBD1,ASSAPGQGRPYEQY
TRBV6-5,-,ASSYARRSSYNSPLH
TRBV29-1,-,SVVGLSYEQY
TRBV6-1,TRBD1,ASSEGIEQGARPTQY
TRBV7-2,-,ASSVAGGENYEQY
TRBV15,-,ATTRSLSGPETQY
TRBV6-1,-,ASREGTWAFTGELF
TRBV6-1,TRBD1,ASSALGQGVGVNSPLH
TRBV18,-,ASSPSETRGSYEQY
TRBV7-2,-,ASSFDSGPYEQY
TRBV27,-,ASSFGRPGLSPLH
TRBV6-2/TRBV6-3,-,ASKGRGPYEQY
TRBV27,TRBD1,ASSLYLGAGGIGELF
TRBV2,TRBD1,ASSRGQTVTGELF
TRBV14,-,ASSQVGINIQY
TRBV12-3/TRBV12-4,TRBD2,ASSFSGRNTGELF
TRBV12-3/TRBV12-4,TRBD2,ASTLAGGPIGELF